Each of the 19 T cell receptor beta chains below was sequenced from the same sample in a study of vaccination and CD4 T cells after COVID-19. The Oncomine TCR Beta short-read assay sequenced DNA from cultured CD4+ T cells. TCRdb re-derived calls from the PCR reads in MiXCR, one entry per CDR3 protein. The sample has fewer than 7,500 distinct CDR3 sequences; about three quarters are singletons. Treatment given: approximately nine-day PBMC culture with coronavirus spike peptide pools or control peptides (ViraFEST assay). Pre-COVID-19 pandemic sampling (2011-2018) yielded the unexposed donor's CD4+ T cells. Their specific antigens are unknown. The sequencing sample was made of CD4+ T cells from blood, cultured in vitro. These receptors all stem from a human donor in good health.

This chain links TRBV7-2 with TRBJ2-5, with D perhaps TRBD1 (6 bases). Germline CDR1 SGHTA, CDR2 FQGNSA. V was pared by 5 bases and J by 2 bases, with 12 bases between. CDR3 length: 14 amino acids. CDR3 DNA: TGTGCCAGCAGCCCTGTTAGGGGGCAAGAGACCCAGTACTTC. Protein product: CASSPVRGQETQYF. The whole variable domain, remainder taken from reference TRBV7-2 and TRBJ2-5, is GAGVSQSPSNKVTEKGKDVELRCDPISGHTALYWYRQSLGQGLEFLIYFQGNSAPDKSGLPSDRFSAERTGGSVSTLTIQRTQQEDSAVYLCASSPVRGQETQYFGPGTRLLVL.

This clonotype has only one observation. The chain carries TRBV28 and TRBJ1-1, with D hard to call. The CDR3 consists of 13 residues. Trimming took off 7 bases at V and 6 bases at J, with 15 bases between the two ends. Germline assignment: CDR1 MDHEN and CDR2 SYDVKM. CDR3 region: CASNDGRSAEAFF. Here the CDR3 DNA reads TGTGCCAGCAATGATGGACGTAGCGCTGAAGCTTTCTTT.

The rearrangement uses TRBV27 and TRBJ1-2, with D possibly TRBD1 on 6 matching bases. Germline V gene sequence: CDR1 MNHEY, CDR2 SMNVEV (reference sequence). This CDR3 spans 14 amino acids. V lost 6 bases, J lost 6 bases, and 17 bases lay in between. The CDR3 reads CASSRMDSIHGYTF. CDR3 sequence (DNA): TGTGCCAGCAGCCGAATGGACAGTATCCATGGCTACACCTTC.

The J gene is TRBJ1-5, the V gene TRBV2; D call uncertain. The CDR3 is 15 amino acids. The V gene lost 10 bases and the J gene lost 0 bases, with 16 bases spanning the gap. CDR1 is SNHLY and CDR2 is FYNNEI in the germline V gene. The CDR3 here is CATTPGLYSNQPQHF. The DNA of the CDR3 is TGTGCCACAACCCCCGGGCTATATAGCAATCAGCCCCAGCATTTT.

This sequence joins TRBV23-1 and TRBJ2-4, with 8 bases aligning to TRBD2. TRBV23-1 is an ORF, with its function uncertain. V was clipped by 7 bases and J by 1 base; unmatched bases: 6. This CDR3 contains 15 residues. CDR3 DNA sequence: TGCGCCAGCACCACGGGAGGGAGGGCCAAAAACATTCAGTACTTC. Amino acid sequence: CASTTGGRAKNIQYF.

CDR3 region: CASSAETPSYGYTF. CDR3 nucleotide sequence: TGTGCCAGCAGTGCGGAGACACCAAGTTATGGCTACACCTTC. The chain joins TRBV2 to TRBJ1-2; D gene ambiguous. Germline CDR1 and CDR2: SNHLY and FYNNEI. The CDR3 sequence is 14 residues long. V was cut by 4 bases and J by 5 bases, with 14 bases left in between. Supplemented by reference TRBV2 and TRBJ1-2, the full variable domain reads EPEVTQTPSHQVTQMGQEVILRCVPISNHLYFYWYRQILGQKVEFLVSFYNNEISEKSEIFDDQFSVERPDGSNFTLKIRSTKLEDSAMYFCASSAETPSYGYTFGSGTRLTVV.

The V call is TRBV30, the J call TRBJ1-2; D possibly corresponds to TRBD1 (5 bases). V lost 6 bases to trimming and J lost 2 bases, with 13 bases between them. CDR1 and CDR2 (germline): GTSNPN, SVGIG (reference sequence). CDR3 length equals 13 residues. This CDR3 is CACLGGRNYGYTF. The CDR3 DNA reads as TGTGCCTGTCTTGGGGGTAGGAACTATGGCTACACCTTC.

The chain links TRBV7-2 to TRBJ1-6; 7 bases match TRBD1. Trimming cost V 3 bases and J 10 bases; bases outside gene matches: 15. This CDR3 comprises 17 residues. Per the germline V gene, CDR1 is SGHTA and CDR2 is FQGNSA. CDR3 DNA sequence: TGTGCCAGCAGCTTGACAGGGATCGGAGGTGGTAACTCACCCCTCCACTTT. This encodes CASSLTGIGGGNSPLHF. The full variable domain, completed using reference TRBV7-2 and TRBJ1-6, is GAGVSQSPSNKVTEKGKDVELRCDPISGHTALYWYRQSLGQGLEFLIYFQGNSAPDKSGLPSDRFSAERTGGSVSTLTIQRTQQEDSAVYLCASSLTGIGGGNSPLHFGNGTRLTVT.

The rearrangement uses TRBV27 and TRBJ1-2, with D maybe TRBD1 (5 bases). Germline lookup yields CDR1 MNHEY and CDR2 SMNVEV (reference sequence). CDR3 size: 14 residues. Trimming pared 1 base from V and 4 bases from J, leaving 10 bases between. The CDR3 DNA reads TGTGCCAGCAGTTTATTCCCAGGGCCCTATGGCTACACCTTC. It codes for CASSLFPGPYGYTF.

The chain uses TRBV7-9 and TRBJ1-4, with no clear D. The CDR3 is 14 amino acids. Looked up from germline, CDR1 is SEHNR and CDR2 is FQNEAQ (reference sequence). Between the trimmed V and J ends, which lost 2 bases and 3 bases, there was a span of 7 bases. DNA for the CDR3: TGTGCCAGCAGCTTAAGTGGGGCTAATGAAAAACTGTTTTTT. This codes for CASSLSGANEKLFF.

This chain uses TRBV10-2 with TRBJ2-2, with TRBD1 matching 9 bases. The J segment lost 2 bases and the V segment lost 8 bases, leaving 6 bases of the junction unmatched. The CDR3 covers 15 residues. The germline V gene encodes CDR1 WSHSY and CDR2 SAAADI. Here the CDR3 DNA reads TGCGCCAGCGAGCCGGGACAGGGAAACACCGGGGAGCTGTTTTTT. Its translation is CASEPGQGNTGELFF.

The chain couples TRBV9 to TRBJ1-2, with a tentative D call TRBD1 (5 bases). The CDR3 totals 14 residues. Trimming removed 2 bases from V and 3 bases from J, with 11 bases in between. The V gene's germline CDR1 is SGDLS and CDR2 YYNGEE. The CDR3 bases are TGTGCCAGCAGCGTTTATTCGACAGACTATGGCTACACCTTC. It codes for CASSVYSTDYGYTF.

This chain connects TRBV6-2 or TRBV6-3 to TRBJ1-2, with unresolved D. V lost 2 bases and J 8 bases, leaving 15 bases between the germline ends. The CDR3 totals 14 residues. CDR1 and CDR2 (germline): MNHEY, SVGEGT. This CDR3 is CASSYAQLRQGYTF. CDR3 sequence (DNA): TGTGCCAGCAGTTACGCCCAATTGCGTCAGGGCTACACCTTC.

This chain joins TRBV20-1 and TRBJ1-5; a possible D gene is TRBD1 (5 bases). CDR3 size: 14 residues. V gave up 3 bases and J gave up 3 bases, with 12 bases separating them. Germline V gene sequence: CDR1 DFQATT, CDR2 SNEGSKA (reference sequence). In DNA form, the CDR3 reads TGCAGTGCTAGTAGAGGGGAATACAATCAGCCCCAGCATTTT. Translation: CSASRGEYNQPQHF.

The chain has TRBV7-9 and TRBJ1-3; possible D gene TRBD1, 5 bases. The V end lost 6 bases, the J end lost 0 bases, and 12 bases lay between the germline ends. The CDR3 runs to 15 residues. CDR1 is SEHNR and CDR2 is FQNEAQ in the germline V gene (reference sequence). This CDR3 is CASSPQGFSGNTIYF. CDR3 nucleotides: TGTGCCAGCAGTCCTCAGGGATTCTCTGGAAACACCATATATTTT. Looking up the rest from reference TRBV7-9 and TRBJ1-3 gives the full variable domain: DTGVSQNPRHKITKRGQNVTFRCDPISEHNRLYWYRQTLGQGPEFLTYFQNEAQLEKSRLLSDRFSAERPKGSFSTLEIQRTEQGDSAMYLCASSPQGFSGNTIYFGEGSWLTVV.

There are a few counts of this clonotype. The V and J genes are TRBV6-5 and TRBJ2-1; D may be TRBD1 (6 bases). The CDR3 sequence is 15 residues long. The germline V gene has CDR1 MNHEY and CDR2 SVGAGI. The V gene lost 2 bases and the J gene lost 5 bases, with 13 bases spanning the gap. CDR3 sequence: CASSYVDRTHNEQFF. CDR3 nucleotides: TGTGCCAGCAGTTACGTCGACAGGACCCACAATGAGCAGTTCTTC.

The V and J genes are TRBV2 and TRBJ1-2, with TRBD1 matching 9 bases. This CDR3 contains 14 residues. Germline V gene sequence: CDR1 SNHLY, CDR2 FYNNEI. V was pared by 5 bases and J by 1 base, with 2 bases of the junction left unmatched. CDR3 loop: CASSMTGGNYGYTF. The CDR3 bases are TGTGCCAGCAGTATGACAGGGGGTAACTATGGCTACACCTTC.

The chain employs TRBV5-1 and TRBJ2-3, with 8 bases lining up with TRBD1. Germline V lookup: CDR1 SGHRS, CDR2 YFSETQ. The CDR3 has 15 residues. The J segment lost 2 bases and the V segment lost 2 bases, leaving 4 bases of the junction unmatched. The DNA of the CDR3 is TGCGCCAGCAGCTTTCGGACAGGGCTCACAGATACGCAGTATTTT. Translating gives CASSFRTGLTDTQYF.

The chain combines TRBV15 with TRBJ2-1; D is unclear. The CDR3 consists of 14 residues. Germline CDR1 and CDR2: LNHNV and YYDKDF (reference sequence). Trimming stripped 0 bases from V and 10 bases from J, with 13 bases between. Here the CDR3 reads CATSRDEVALEQFF. DNA for the CDR3: TGTGCCACCAGCAGAGATGAGGTAGCCCTGGAGCAGTTCTTC.